This T cell receptor beta chain was identified in a study of T cell responses to AZD1222 COVID-19 vaccine. Study conclusions and caveats: Baseline seropositivity characterized only a handful of AZD1222 recipients. White British donors predominated, females outnumbered males, and clonal diversity was possibly underestimated. A reported finding is that nearly half of spike-specific TCRs target unmutated variant regions. Across the whole spike, CD4 TCRs peaked at regions 160-218 and 743-854.

A remark on this clone: Antigen: not known.

TCRdb's table, derived via immunoSEQ multiplex PCR, lists solely in-frame clones and lacks some. The data show about 120,000 clones, with 90% to 95% seen just once and approximately 3.1% held by the top ten. This CDR3 has 15 residues. The germline gives CDR1 MNHEY, CDR2 SMNVEV (reference sequence). V was trimmed by 3 bases and J by 1 base, leaving 10 bases between them. The chain has TRBV27 and TRBJ2-1; D gene unclear. The sample here was peripheral blood, taken on day 0 of AZD1222 vaccination. This sequence was found in an adult in good health. CDR3 loop: CASSLVSYSYNEQFF. The DNA for the CDR3 is TGTGCCAGCAGTTTGGTCTCCTATTCCTACAATGAGCAGTTCTTC.